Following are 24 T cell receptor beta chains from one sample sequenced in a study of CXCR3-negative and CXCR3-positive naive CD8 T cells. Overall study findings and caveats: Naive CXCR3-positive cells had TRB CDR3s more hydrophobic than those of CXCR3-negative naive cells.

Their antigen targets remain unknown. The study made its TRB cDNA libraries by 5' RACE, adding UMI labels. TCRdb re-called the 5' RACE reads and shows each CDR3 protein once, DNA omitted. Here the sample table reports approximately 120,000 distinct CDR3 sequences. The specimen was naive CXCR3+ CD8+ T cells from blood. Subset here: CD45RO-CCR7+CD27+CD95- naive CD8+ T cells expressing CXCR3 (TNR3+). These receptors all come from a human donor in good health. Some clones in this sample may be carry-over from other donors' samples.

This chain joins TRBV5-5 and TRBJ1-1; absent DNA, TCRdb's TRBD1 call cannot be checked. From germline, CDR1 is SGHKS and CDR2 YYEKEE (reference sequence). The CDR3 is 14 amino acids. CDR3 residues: CASSLDWGDTEAFF.

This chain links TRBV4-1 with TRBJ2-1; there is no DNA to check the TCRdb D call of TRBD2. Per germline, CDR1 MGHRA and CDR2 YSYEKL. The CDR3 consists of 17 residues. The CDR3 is CASSQEKPGLVLHEQSF.

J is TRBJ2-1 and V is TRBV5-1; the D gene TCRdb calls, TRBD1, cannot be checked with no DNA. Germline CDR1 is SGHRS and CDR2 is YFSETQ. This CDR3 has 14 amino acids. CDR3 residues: CASSSGQGANEQFF.

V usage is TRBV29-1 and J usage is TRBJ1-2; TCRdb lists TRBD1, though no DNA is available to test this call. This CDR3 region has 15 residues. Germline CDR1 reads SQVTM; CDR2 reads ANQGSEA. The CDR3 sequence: CSVVMGQGDSDGYTF.

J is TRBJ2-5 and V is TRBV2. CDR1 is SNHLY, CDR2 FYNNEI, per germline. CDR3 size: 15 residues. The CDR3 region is CASSGQFGYQETQYF. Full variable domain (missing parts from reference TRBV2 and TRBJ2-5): EPEVTQTPSHQVTQMGQEVILRCVPISNHLYFYWYRQILGQKVEFLVSFYNNEISEKSEIFDDQFSVERPDGSNFTLKIRSTKLEDSAMYFCASSGQFGYQETQYFGPGTRLLVL.

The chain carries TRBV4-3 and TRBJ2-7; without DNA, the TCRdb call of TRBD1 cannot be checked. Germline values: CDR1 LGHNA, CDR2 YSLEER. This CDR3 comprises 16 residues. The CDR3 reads CASSQARGGHSYEQYF.

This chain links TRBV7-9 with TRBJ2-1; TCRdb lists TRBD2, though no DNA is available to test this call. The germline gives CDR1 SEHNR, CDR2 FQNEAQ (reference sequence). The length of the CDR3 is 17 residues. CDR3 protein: CASSRGTSGALYNEQFF.

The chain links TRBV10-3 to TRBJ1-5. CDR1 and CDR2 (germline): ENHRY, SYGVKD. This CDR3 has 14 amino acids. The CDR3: CAISDLGFRQPQHF.

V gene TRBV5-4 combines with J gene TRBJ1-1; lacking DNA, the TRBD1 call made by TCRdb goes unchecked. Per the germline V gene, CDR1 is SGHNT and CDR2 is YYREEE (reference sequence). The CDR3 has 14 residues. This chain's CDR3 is CASSTTGGDTEAFF.

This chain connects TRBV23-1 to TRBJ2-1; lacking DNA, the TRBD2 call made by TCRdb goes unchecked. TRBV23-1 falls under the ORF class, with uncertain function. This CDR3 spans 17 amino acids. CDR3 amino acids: CASSQSTTLAGDNEQFF.

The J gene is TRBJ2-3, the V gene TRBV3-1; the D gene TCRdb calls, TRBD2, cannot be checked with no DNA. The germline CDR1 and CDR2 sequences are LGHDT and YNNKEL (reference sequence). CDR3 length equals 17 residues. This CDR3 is CASSQEGVIAGLDTQYF.

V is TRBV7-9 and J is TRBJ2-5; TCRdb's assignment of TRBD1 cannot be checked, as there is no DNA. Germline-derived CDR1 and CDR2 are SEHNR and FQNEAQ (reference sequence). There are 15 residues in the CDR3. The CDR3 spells CASSFQVGQEETQYF.

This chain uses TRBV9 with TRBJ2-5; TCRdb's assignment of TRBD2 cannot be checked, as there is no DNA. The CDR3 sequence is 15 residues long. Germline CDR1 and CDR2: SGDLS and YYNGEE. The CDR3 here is CASSVADYFRETQYF. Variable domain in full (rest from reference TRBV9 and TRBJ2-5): DSGVTQTPKHLITATGQRVTLRCSPRSGDLSVYWYQQSLDQGLQFLIQYYNGEERAKGNILERFSAQQFPDLHSELNLSSLELGDSALYFCASSVADYFRETQYFGPGTRLLVL.

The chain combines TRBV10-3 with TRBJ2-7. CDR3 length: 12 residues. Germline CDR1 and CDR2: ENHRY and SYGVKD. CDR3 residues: CAISEVVYEQYF.

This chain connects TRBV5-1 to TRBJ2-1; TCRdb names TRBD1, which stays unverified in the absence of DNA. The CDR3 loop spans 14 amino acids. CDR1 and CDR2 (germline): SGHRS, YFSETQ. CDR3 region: CASAYRQGRNEQFF.

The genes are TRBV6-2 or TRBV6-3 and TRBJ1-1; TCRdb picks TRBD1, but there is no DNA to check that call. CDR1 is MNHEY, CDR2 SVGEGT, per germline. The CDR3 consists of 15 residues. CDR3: CASSTRTGGDTEAFF.

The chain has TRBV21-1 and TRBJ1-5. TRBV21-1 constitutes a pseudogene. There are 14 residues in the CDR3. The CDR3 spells CASSKGEGNQPQHF.

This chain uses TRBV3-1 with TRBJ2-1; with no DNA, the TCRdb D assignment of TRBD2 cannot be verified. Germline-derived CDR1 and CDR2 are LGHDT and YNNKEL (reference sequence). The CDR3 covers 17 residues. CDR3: CASSQLASSGEINEQFF.

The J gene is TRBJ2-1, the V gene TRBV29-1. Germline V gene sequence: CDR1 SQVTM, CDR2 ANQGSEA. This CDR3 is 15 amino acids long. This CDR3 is CSVEDWVAIHNEQFF.

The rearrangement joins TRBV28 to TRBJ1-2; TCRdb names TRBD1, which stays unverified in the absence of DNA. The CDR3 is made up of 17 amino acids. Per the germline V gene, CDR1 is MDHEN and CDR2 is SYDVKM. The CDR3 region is CASSSTRGAQGYYGYTF.

This CDR3 reads CASSASTGSSYEQYF. J is TRBJ2-7 and V is TRBV9; TCRdb indicates TRBD1, and absent DNA this call remains unverified. CDR1 is SGDLS, CDR2 YYNGEE, per germline. The CDR3 length is 15 residues.

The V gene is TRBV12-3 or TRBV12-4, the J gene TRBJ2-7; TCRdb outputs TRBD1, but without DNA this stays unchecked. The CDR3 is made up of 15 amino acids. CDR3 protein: CASSPEGQGAYEQYF.

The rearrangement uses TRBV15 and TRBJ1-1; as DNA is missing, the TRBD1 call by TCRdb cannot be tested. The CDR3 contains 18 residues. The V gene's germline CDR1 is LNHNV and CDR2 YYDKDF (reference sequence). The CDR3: CATSQPLTRGAYNTEAFF.

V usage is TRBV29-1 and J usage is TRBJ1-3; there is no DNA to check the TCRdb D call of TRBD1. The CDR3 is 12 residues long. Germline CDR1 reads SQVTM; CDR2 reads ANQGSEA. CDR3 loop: CSVGQGLNTIYF. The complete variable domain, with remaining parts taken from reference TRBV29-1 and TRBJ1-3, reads SAVISQKPSRDICQRGTSLTIQCQVDSQVTMMFWYRQQPGQSLTLIATANQGSEATYESGFVIDKFPISRPNLTFSTLTVSNMSPEDSSIYLCSVGQGLNTIYFGEGSWLTVV.